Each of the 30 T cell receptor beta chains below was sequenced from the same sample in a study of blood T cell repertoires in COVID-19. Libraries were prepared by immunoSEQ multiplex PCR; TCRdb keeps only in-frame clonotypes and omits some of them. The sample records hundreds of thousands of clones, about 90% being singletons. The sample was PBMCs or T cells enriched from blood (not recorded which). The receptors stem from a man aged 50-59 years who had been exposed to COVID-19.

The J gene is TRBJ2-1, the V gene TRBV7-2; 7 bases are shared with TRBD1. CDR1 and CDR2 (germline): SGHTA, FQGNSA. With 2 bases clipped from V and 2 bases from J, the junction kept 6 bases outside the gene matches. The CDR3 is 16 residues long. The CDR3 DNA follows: TGTGCCAGCAGCTTAACCGCCGGGACAGCCTACAATGAGCAGTTCTTC. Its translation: CASSLTAGTAYNEQFF.

This chain's CDR3 is CASSLGGQGDEKLFF. CDR3 nucleotides: TGTGCCAGCAGTTTGGGTGGACAGGGCGATGAAAAACTGTTTTTT. The rearrangement joins TRBV28 to TRBJ1-4, with 8 bases identical to TRBD1. The CDR3 is made up of 15 amino acids. Losses at the gene ends were 3 bases for V and 6 bases for J; bases not matched to a gene: 6. Germline CDR1 is MDHEN and CDR2 is SYDVKM.

CDR3 region: CASSTGEKLFF. CDR3 DNA: TGTGCCAGTAGTACAGGGGAAAAACTGTTTTTT. The V gene is TRBV19, the J gene TRBJ1-4, with D perhaps matching TRBD1 (5 bases). The CDR3 extends over 11 amino acids. The germline CDR1 and CDR2 sequences are LNHDA and SQIVND (reference sequence). The germline V and J ends were trimmed by 4 bases and 8 bases, with 5 bases remaining between them.

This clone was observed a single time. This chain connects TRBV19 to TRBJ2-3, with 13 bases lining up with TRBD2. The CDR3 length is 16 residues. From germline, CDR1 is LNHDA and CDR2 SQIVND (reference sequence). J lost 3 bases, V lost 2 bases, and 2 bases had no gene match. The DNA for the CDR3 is TGTGCCAGTAGTATAACTAGCGGGAGGGCAACAGATACGCAGTATTTT. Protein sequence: CASSITSGRATDTQYF.

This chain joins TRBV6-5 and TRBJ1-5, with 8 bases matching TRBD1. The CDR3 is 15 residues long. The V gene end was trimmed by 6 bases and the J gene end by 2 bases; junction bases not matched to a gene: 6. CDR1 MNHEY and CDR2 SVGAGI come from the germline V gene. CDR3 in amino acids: CASSLTGVGNQPQHF. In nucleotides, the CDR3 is TGTGCCAGCAGCTTGACAGGGGTTGGCAATCAGCCCCAGCATTTT.

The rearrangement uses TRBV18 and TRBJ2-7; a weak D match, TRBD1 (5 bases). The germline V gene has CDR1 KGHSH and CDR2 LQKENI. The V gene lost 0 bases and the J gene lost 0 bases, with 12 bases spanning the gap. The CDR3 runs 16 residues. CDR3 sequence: CASSPPAGISSYEQYF. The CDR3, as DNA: TGTGCCAGCTCACCACCCGCAGGGATCAGCTCCTACGAGCAGTACTTC.

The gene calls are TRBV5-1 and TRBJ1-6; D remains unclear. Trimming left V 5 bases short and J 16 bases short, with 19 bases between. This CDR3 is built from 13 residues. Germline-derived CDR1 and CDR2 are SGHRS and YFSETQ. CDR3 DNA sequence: TGCGCCAGCAGACTCTCCCGGGATCTAACTCTCCACTTT. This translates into CASRLSRDLTLHF.

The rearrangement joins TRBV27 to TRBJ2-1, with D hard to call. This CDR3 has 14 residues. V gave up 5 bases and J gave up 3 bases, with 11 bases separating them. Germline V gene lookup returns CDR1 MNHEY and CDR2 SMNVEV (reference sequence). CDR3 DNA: TGTGCCAGCAGTACCCACGACTTCTACAATGAGCAGTTCTTC. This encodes CASSTHDFYNEQFF.

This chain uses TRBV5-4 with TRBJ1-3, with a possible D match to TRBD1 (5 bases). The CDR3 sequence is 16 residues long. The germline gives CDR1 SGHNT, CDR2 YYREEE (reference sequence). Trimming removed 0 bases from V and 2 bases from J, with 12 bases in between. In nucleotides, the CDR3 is TGTGCCAGCAGCTTGGGGGGCGCTCTTCCTGGAAACACCATATATTTT. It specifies CASSLGGALPGNTIYF. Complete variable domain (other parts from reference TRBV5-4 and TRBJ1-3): ETGVTQSPTHLIKTRGQQVTLRCSSQSGHNTVSWYQQALGQGPQFIFQYYREEENGRGNFPPRFSGLQFPNYSSELNVNALELDDSALYLCASSLGGALPGNTIYFGEGSWLTVV.

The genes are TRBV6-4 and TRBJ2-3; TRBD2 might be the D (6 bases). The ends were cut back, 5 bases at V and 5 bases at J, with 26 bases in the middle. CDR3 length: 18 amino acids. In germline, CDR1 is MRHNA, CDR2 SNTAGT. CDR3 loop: CASSYEISGTPGQDTQYF. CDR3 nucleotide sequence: TGTGCCAGCAGTTACGAGATCTCCGGGACTCCCGGTCAAGATACGCAGTATTTT.

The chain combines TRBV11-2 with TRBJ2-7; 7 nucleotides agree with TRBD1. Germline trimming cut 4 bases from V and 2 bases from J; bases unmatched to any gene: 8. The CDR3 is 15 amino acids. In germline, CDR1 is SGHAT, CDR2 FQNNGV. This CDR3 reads CASSYLGQRTYEQYF. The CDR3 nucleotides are TGTGCCAGCAGCTATCTGGGACAGCGTACCTACGAGCAGTACTTC.

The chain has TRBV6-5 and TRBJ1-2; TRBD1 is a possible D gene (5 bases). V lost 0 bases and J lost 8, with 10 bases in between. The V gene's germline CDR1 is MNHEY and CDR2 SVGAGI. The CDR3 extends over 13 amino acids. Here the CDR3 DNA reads TGTGCCAGCAGTTACTCCCGGGGGAACGGCTACACCTTC. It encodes CASSYSRGNGYTF.

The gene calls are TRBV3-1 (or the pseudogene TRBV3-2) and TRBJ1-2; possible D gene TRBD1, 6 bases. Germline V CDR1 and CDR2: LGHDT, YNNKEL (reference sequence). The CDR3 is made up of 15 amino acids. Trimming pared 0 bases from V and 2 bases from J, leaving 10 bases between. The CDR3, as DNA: TGTGCCAGCAGCCAAGATCTGGGGGCGAACTATGGCTACACCTTC. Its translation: CASSQDLGANYGYTF.

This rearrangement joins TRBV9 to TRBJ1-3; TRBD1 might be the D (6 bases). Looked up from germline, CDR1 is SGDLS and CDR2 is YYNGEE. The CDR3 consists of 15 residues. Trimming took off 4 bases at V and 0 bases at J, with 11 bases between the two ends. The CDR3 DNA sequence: TGTGCCAGCAGCCTTACAGGGAACTCTGGAAACACCATATATTTT. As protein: CASSLTGNSGNTIYF.

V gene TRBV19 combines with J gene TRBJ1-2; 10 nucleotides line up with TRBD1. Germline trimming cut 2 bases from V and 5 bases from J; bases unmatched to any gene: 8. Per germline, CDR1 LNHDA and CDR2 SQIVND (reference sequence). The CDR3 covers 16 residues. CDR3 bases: TGTGCCAGTAGTATAAGGGGGACAGGGGTTCGTTATGGCTACACCTTC. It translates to CASSIRGTGVRYGYTF.

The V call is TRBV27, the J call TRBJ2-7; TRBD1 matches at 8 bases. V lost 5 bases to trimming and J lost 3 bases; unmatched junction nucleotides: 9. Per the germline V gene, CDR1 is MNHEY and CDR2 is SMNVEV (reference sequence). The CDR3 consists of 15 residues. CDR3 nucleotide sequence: TGTGCCAGCAGTCCAAGGCCCGGACAGGGCTACGAGCAGTACGTC. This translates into CASSPRPGQGYEQYV.

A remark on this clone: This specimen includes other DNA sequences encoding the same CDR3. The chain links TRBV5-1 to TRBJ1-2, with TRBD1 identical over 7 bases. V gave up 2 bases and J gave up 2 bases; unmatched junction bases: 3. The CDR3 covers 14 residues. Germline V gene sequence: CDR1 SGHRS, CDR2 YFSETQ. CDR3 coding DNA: TGCGCCAGCAGCTTAGGGACAGCCAACTATGGCTACACCTTC. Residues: CASSLGTANYGYTF.

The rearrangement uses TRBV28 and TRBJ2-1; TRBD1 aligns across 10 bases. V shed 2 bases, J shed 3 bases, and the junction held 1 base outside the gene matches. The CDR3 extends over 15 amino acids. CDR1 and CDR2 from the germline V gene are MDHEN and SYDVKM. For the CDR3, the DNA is TGTGCCAGCAGTTTACGGGACAGGGGCTACAATGAGCAGTTCTTC. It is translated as CASSLRDRGYNEQFF. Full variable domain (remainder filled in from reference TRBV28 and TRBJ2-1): DVKVTQSSRYLVKRTGEKVFLECVQDMDHENMFWYRQDPGLGLRLIYFSYDVKMKEKGDIPEGYSVSREKKERFSLILESASTNQTSMYLCASSLRDRGYNEQFFGPGTRLTVL.

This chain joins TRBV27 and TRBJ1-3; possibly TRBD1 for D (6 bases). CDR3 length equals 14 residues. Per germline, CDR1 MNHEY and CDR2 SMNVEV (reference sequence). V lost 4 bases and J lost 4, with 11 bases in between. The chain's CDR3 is CASSSQGPGNTIYF. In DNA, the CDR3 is TGTGCCAGCAGTTCGCAGGGGCCAGGAAACACCATATATTTT.

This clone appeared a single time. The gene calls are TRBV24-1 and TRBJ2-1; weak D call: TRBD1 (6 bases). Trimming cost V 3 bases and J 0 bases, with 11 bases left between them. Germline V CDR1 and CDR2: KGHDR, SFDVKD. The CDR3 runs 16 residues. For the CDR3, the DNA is TGTGCCACCAGTGATAGGACAGATTTCTCCTACAATGAGCAGTTCTTC. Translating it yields CATSDRTDFSYNEQFF.

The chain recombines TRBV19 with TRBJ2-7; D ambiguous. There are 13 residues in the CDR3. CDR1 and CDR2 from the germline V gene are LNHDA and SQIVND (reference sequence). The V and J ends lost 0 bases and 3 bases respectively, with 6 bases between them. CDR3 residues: CASSIDTYYEQYF. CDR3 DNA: TGTGCCAGTAGTATAGACACTTACTACGAGCAGTACTTC.

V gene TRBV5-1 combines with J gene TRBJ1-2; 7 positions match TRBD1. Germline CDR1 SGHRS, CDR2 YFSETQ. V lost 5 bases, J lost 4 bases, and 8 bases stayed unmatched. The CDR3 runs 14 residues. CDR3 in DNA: TGCGCCAGCAGATCGGGACAGCAATTCTATGGCTACACCTTC. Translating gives CASRSGQQFYGYTF.

The CDR3 reads CASSRDGQGRNEKLFF. CDR3 nucleotides: TGCGCCAGCAGCCGGGATGGACAGGGTCGGAATGAAAAACTGTTTTTT. The chain carries TRBV5-1 and TRBJ1-4; 8 bases align to TRBD1. The CDR3 runs to 16 residues. The trim removed 4 bases at V and 5 bases at J, leaving 10 bases unmatched. CDR1 and CDR2 from the germline V gene are SGHRS and YFSETQ. Full variable domain (remainder filled in from reference TRBV5-1 and TRBJ1-4): KAGVTQTPRYLIKTRGQQVTLSCSPISGHRSVSWYQQTPGQGLQFLFEYFSETQRNKGNFPGRFSGRQFSNSRSEMNVSTLELGDSALYLCASSRDGQGRNEKLFFGSGTQLSVL.

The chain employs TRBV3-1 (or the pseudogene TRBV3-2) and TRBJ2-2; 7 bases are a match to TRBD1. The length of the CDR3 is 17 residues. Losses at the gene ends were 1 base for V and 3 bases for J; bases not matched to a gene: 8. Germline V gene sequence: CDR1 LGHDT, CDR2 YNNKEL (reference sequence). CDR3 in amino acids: CASSQVEGQDHTGELFF. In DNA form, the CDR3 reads TGTGCCAGCAGCCAAGTTGAAGGACAGGACCACACCGGGGAGCTGTTTTTT.

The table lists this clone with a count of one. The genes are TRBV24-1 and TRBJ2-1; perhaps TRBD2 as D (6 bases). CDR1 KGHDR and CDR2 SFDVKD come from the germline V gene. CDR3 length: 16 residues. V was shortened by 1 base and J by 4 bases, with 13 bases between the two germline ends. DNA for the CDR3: TGTGCCACCAGTGATTTTAGGGCCGCGGGGTACAATGAGCAGTTCTTC. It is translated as CATSDFRAAGYNEQFF.

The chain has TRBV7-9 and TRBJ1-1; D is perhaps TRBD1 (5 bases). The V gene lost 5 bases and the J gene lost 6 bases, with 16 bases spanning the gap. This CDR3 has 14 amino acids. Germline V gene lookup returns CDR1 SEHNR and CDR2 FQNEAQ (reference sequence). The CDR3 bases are TGTGCCAGCAGCCAAAACCCCCAGGGCTCTGAAGCTTTCTTT. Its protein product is CASSQNPQGSEAFF.

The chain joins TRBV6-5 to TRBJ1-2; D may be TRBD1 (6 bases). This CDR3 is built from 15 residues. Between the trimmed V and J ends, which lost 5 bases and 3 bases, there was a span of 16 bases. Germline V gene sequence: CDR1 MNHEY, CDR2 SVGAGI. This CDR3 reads CASSMGRGFYYGYTF. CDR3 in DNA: TGTGCCAGCAGTATGGGCAGGGGATTTTACTATGGCTACACCTTC.

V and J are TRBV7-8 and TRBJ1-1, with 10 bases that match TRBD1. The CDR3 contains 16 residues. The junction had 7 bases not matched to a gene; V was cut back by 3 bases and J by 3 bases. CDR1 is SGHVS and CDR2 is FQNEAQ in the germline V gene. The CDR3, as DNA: TGTGCCAGCAGCTTTTTTCCCGGGACAGGGGACACTGAAGCTTTCTTT. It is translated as CASSFFPGTGDTEAFF.

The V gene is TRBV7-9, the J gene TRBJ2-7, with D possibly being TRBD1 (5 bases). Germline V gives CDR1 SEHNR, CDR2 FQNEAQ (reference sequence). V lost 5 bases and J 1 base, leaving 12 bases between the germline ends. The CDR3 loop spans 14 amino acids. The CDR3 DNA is TGTGCCAGCAGCCCATCAGGGAAATCCTACGAGCAGTACGTC. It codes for CASSPSGKSYEQYV.

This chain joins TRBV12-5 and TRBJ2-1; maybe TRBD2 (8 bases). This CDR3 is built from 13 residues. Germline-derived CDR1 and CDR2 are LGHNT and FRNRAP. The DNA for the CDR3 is TGTGCCGGGGGGGACAGACACTACAATGAGCAGTTCTTC. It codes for CAGGDRHYNEQFF.